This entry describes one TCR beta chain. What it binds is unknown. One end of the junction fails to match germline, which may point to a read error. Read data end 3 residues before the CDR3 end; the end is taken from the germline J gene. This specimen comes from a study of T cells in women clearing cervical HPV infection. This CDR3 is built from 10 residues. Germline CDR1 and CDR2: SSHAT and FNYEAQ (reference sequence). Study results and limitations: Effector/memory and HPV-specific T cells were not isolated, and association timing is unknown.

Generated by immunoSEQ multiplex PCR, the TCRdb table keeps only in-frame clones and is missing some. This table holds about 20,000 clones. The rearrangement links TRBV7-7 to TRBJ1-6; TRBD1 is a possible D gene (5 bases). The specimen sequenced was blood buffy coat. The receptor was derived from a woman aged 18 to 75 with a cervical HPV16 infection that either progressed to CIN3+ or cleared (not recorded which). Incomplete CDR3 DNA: TGTACCAGGGCTGATTCACCC. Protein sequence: CTRADSP. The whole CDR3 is CTRADSPLHF. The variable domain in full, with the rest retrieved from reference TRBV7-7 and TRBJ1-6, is GAGVSQSPRYKVTKRGQDVTLRCDPISSHATLYWYQQALGQGPEFLTYFNYEAQPDKSGLPSDRFSAERPEGSISTLTIQRTEQRDSAMYRCTRADSPLHFGNGTRLTVT.